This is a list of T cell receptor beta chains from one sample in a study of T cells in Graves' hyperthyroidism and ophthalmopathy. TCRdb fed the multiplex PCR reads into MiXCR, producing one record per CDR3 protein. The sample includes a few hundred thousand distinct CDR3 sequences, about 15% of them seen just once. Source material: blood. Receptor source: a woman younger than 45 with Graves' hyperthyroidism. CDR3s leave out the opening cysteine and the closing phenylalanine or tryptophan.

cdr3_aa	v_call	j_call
ASSPRDRQGRYGYT	TRBV6-2/TRBV6-3	TRBJ1-2
ASSLGGQGRNTEAF	TRBV7-6	TRBJ1-1
ASSLEGMSNQPQH	TRBV7-8	TRBJ1-5
ASGVTSTDTQY	TRBV6-2/TRBV6-3	TRBJ2-3
ASSDEVADTDTQY	TRBV25-1	TRBJ2-3
ASSFSLDLNSPLH	TRBV4-2	TRBJ1-6
ASSWDRGVEQY	TRBV7-2	TRBJ2-7
ASSRGLAGTDTQY	TRBV28	TRBJ2-3
ASSQEGGELAARLYEQY	TRBV4-1	TRBJ2-7
ASSHNRGNTEAF	TRBV18	TRBJ1-1
ASSSEADSLDEQY	TRBV18	TRBJ2-7
ASSLSSGNIQY	TRBV27	TRBJ2-4
ASDKGVTEAF	TRBV12-3/TRBV12-4	TRBJ1-1
AWRIAGGLETQY	TRBV30	TRBJ2-5
ASSLSSGTGQNEQF	TRBV28	TRBJ2-1
ASRSTSGSLNEQF	TRBV6-2/TRBV6-3	TRBJ2-1
AISDPIAGGRETQY	TRBV10-3	TRBJ2-5
ASTEEVFTDTQY	TRBV2	TRBJ2-3
SAHPPGGAEAGDAADTQY	TRBV20-1	TRBJ2-3
ASSISDSWTEAF	TRBV19	TRBJ1-1
ATSDPGQGYTGELF	TRBV24-1	TRBJ2-2
ASSQDRSRGTGELF	TRBV4-2	TRBJ2-2
ASSQESSPNYGYT	TRBV3-1	TRBJ1-2
ASSPRIGMEQF	TRBV11-2	TRBJ2-1
SAKPQTLNEKLF	TRBV20-1	TRBJ1-4
ASSYSGRTYEQY	TRBV12-3/TRBV12-4	TRBJ2-7
AWEDGGWETQY	TRBV30	TRBJ2-5
ASSQVGTQNEQF	TRBV14	TRBJ2-1
ASSLGRDSPGTQY	TRBV12-3/TRBV12-4	TRBJ2-5
ASSDGREYEQY	TRBV10-1	TRBJ2-7
SADDRGRAYEQY	TRBV20-1	TRBJ2-7
ASSSWTGTSLD	TRBV14	TRBJ2-5
ASSLRVDTDTQY	TRBV12-3/TRBV12-4	TRBJ2-3
ASSLDGSGYNEQF	TRBV5-1	TRBJ2-1
ASSQDFWTSRTGELF	TRBV3-1	TRBJ2-2
ASSSLASRVYNEQF	TRBV27	TRBJ2-1
ASSVQGGLAGKNEQF	TRBV9	TRBJ2-1
SARPDLRDGFVHQPQH	TRBV20-1	TRBJ1-5
ASSSPGGRSGNTIY	TRBV28	TRBJ1-3
ASSPAGSGTGTEAF	TRBV28	TRBJ1-1
SARSGGADTEAF	TRBV20-1	TRBJ1-1
ASSLNRNEKLF	TRBV28	TRBJ1-4
ASSSPLAGVYHEQY	TRBV28	TRBJ2-7
ASSFRGAASNQPQH	TRBV12-3/TRBV12-4	TRBJ1-5
ASRAAASNEQF	TRBV9	TRBJ2-1
ASSLEGGDTGELF	TRBV5-1	TRBJ2-2
ATSRDDRGLNEQY	TRBV15	TRBJ2-7
SARDLTAYIAGNSYNEQF	TRBV20-1	TRBJ2-1
ASSLTLWEHYGYT	TRBV6-1	TRBJ1-2
AKTGGHTDTQY	TRBV7-9	TRBJ2-3
ASIGGQIGGTEAF	TRBV12-3/TRBV12-4	TRBJ1-1
ASSLVGGGLETQY	TRBV28	TRBJ2-5
ASSSSLDDRYEQY	TRBV5-1	TRBJ2-7
ASSSGPKNSPLH	TRBV5-1	TRBJ1-6
AWSVRTSGSPYNEQF	TRBV30	TRBJ2-1
SAKRTGTANEQF	TRBV20-1	TRBJ2-1
ASSIQGGLNTEAF	TRBV19	TRBJ1-1
ASRNRDRGQVSVVPKNTEAF	TRBV10-1	TRBJ1-1